This TCR beta chain was obtained from a study of patients and donors after allogeneic stem cell transplantation. Trimming took 7 bases from V and 4 from J, leaving 19 bases between them. CDR3 length: 15 amino acids. TCRdb re-analysed the RT-PCR reads in MiXCR, keeping a single row per CDR3 protein. The sample has 400,000 to 450,000 distinct CDR3 sequences, around 15% seen once. The rearrangement joins TRBV12-3 or TRBV12-4 to TRBJ1-2; possibly TRBD1 for D (5 bases). This clonotype was obtained from a human donor who was either an allogeneic HSCT recipient or a stem cell or donor lymphocyte infusion donor (not recorded which). It is not recorded whose cells these are; they may come from a transplant donor. The specimen sequenced was blood, either unsorted or a sorted T cell fraction (not recorded which). In nucleotides, the CDR3 is TGTGCCAGCACCCAGGGCTTACGGGCGGCCTATGGCTACACCTTC. Translation gives CASTQGLRAAYGYTF.